The 27 T cell receptor beta chains in this list originate from one sample, sequenced in a study of HIV-infected patients and healthy controls. 500 ng RNA was reverse transcribed with alpha and beta constant-region primers. Alpha and beta chain libraries were made separately by chain-specific third strand synthesis with multiplexing indices. One entry per CDR3 protein results from TCRdb running MiXCR on the 5' RACE reads. The top ten clones hold around a third of a sample with some 4,300 distinct CDR3 sequences, roughly 5% of them seen once. Antiretroviral therapy had run roughly three months, about 14 weeks, before follow-up blood collection. Whole blood was used without fractionation, so all unsorted peripheral T cells were included. The sample in question was blood, obtained during antiretroviral therapy. The receptors derive from an adult with HIV infection.

By proportion, this clonotype is medium-sized. The V call is TRBV6-1, the J call TRBJ2-3, with TRBD1 matching 7 bases. The CDR3 totals 14 residues. Trimming took 7 bases from V and 5 from J; bases not matched to a gene: 9. Looked up from germline, CDR1 is MNHNS and CDR2 is SASEGT. The CDR3 nucleotides are TGTGCCAGCATGGAACAGGGGTTTAGAGATACGCAGTATTTT. Amino acids: CASMEQGFRDTQYF.

Ten or more counts support this clonotype. This chain connects TRBV24-1 to TRBJ2-3, with a weak D call TRBD1 (5 bases). The CDR3 has 18 residues. Between the trimmed V and J ends, which lost 3 bases and 5 bases, there was a span of 23 bases. Germline V gene sequence: CDR1 KGHDR, CDR2 SFDVKD. Here the CDR3 reads CATSDGNRQPSTVDTQYF. As DNA, the CDR3 is TGTGCCACCAGTGATGGGAACCGACAGCCCTCTACCGTAGATACGCAGTATTTT.

In this sample, this clonotype turned up many times. V gene TRBV12-5 combines with J gene TRBJ2-5, with D possibly being TRBD2 (6 bases). Trimming took off 10 bases at V and 6 bases at J, with 12 bases between the two ends. Germline V gene data show CDR1 as LGHNT and CDR2 as FRNRAP. CDR3 size: 11 residues. The CDR3 protein is CATRESKTQYF. In DNA, the CDR3 is TGTGCTACTCGGGAGAGCAAGACCCAGTACTTC.

This clonotype has ten or more counts. The chain carries TRBV6-2 or TRBV6-3 and TRBJ2-7, with TRBD2 identical over 14 bases. The CDR3 is 21 amino acids. V lost 6 bases, J lost 1 base, and 20 bases stayed unmatched. CDR1 MNHEY and CDR2 SVGEGT come from the germline V gene. The CDR3 nucleotides read TGTGCCAGCAGCCTATCTGACCCAAGACTAGCGGGGGGGAGCCGGTCCTACGAGCAGTACTTC. Amino acid sequence: CASSLSDPRLAGGSRSYEQYF.

In this sample, this clonotype turned up many times. The genes are TRBV28 and TRBJ1-5; D is undetermined. The CDR3 length is 15 residues. Trimming removed 2 bases from V and 1 base from J, with 9 bases in between. Germline assignment: CDR1 MDHEN and CDR2 SYDVKM. The CDR3 region is CASSLRGPSNQPQHF. The CDR3 DNA reads as TGTGCCAGCAGTTTACGGGGTCCAAGCAATCAGCCCCAGCATTTT. Full variable domain (outside the CDR3, taken from reference TRBV28 and TRBJ1-5): DVKVTQSSRYLVKRTGEKVFLECVQDMDHENMFWYRQDPGLGLRLIYFSYDVKMKEKGDIPEGYSVSREKKERFSLILESASTNQTSMYLCASSLRGPSNQPQHFGDGTRLSIL.

This clonotype is termed medium-sized (0.01 to 0.1%). The chain combines TRBV27 with TRBJ2-3, with 16 nucleotides matching TRBD2. Trimming cost V 4 bases and J 0 bases; bases outside gene matches: 4. CDR3 length: 18 amino acids. The germline CDR1 and CDR2 sequences are MNHEY and SMNVEV (reference sequence). This CDR3 reads CASSWGTSGGDSTDTQYF. The CDR3 DNA follows: TGTGCCAGCAGTTGGGGGACTAGCGGGGGGGACAGCACAGATACGCAGTATTTT.

This clonotype was picked up a small number of times. The genes are TRBV6-5 and TRBJ2-7; D may be TRBD1 or TRBD2 (5 bases each). The CDR3 runs 13 residues. Germline V CDR1 and CDR2: MNHEY, SVGAGI. Trimming stripped 5 bases from V and 2 bases from J, with 10 bases between. This CDR3 is CASSRDVTYEQYF. The CDR3 DNA follows: TGTGCCAGCAGTCGGGACGTAACCTACGAGCAGTACTTC.

This clonotype was detected a few times. The chain is built from TRBV2 and TRBJ2-7, with TRBD2 matching over 7 bases. The CDR3 is 13 residues long. The V gene's germline CDR1 is SNHLY and CDR2 FYNNEI. J was trimmed by 3 bases and V by 7 bases; bases with no gene match: 6. The CDR3 nucleotides read TGTGCCAGCACTACTAGCGCGTTCTACGAGCAGTACTTC. Amino acids: CASTTSAFYEQYF.

Sample share makes this clonotype medium-sized. The chain joins TRBV7-2 to TRBJ1-2; unclear D gene. CDR3 length: 16 residues. Per germline, CDR1 SGHTA and CDR2 FQGNSA. Trimming took off 5 bases at V and 4 bases at J, with 20 bases between the two ends. The CDR3 loop is CASSPTPDGLVYGYTF. CDR3 nucleotide sequence: TGTGCCAGCAGCCCCACCCCGGACGGTTTAGTCTATGGCTACACCTTC.

This clonotype occurred many times. The chain recombines TRBV5-4 with TRBJ2-1; 7 nucleotides line up with TRBD2. The CDR3 covers 15 residues. CDR1 and CDR2 from the germline V gene are SGHNT and YYREEE (reference sequence). Trimming cost V 0 bases and J 9 bases; bases outside gene matches: 9. The CDR3 DNA sequence: TGTGCCAGCAGCTTGGGACTAGCTTTAATCGGTGAGCAGTTCTTC. Amino acids: CASSLGLALIGEQFF.

In its sample, this clonotype ranks as medium-sized (0.01 to 0.1%). V and J are TRBV28 and TRBJ1-2, with a weak D call TRBD1 (5 bases). Trimming shortened V by 10 bases and J by 6 bases, and 30 bases separated the two germline ends. The germline gives CDR1 MDHEN, CDR2 SYDVKM. There are 17 residues in the CDR3. As DNA, the CDR3 is TGTGCCACGTGGGGGGAAAAAGGATTCGCGTTGTTGCATGGCTACACCTTC. Amino acids: CATWGEKGFALLHGYTF.

By share of the sample, this clonotype is medium-sized. The J gene is TRBJ1-5, the V gene TRBV27, with D maybe TRBD1 (5 bases). The germline V gene has CDR1 MNHEY and CDR2 SMNVEV (reference sequence). The germline V and J ends were trimmed by 2 bases and 7 bases, with 12 bases remaining between them. This CDR3 is built from 14 residues. The CDR3 DNA reads as TGTGCCAGCAGTTTAGGGGCAGGCGGACAGCCCCAGCATTTT. It yields the protein CASSLGAGGQPQHF.

Judged by abundance, this clonotype is medium-sized. The V gene is TRBV12-3 or TRBV12-4, the J gene TRBJ2-1; 10 positions match TRBD1. Trimming at V came to 5 bases and at J to 12 bases, leaving 10 bases not matched to a gene. The CDR3 contains 14 residues. The CDR3 protein is CASSVDRGLSRQFF. The DNA of the CDR3 is TGTGCCAGCAGTGTAGACAGGGGGCTGTCGAGGCAGTTCTTC.

Judged by abundance, this clonotype is medium-sized (0.01 to 0.1%). The genes are TRBV14 and TRBJ2-1, with D maybe TRBD2 (6 bases). This CDR3 is built from 13 residues. Trimming took 6 bases from V and 14 from J, leaving 20 bases between them. Germline assignment: CDR1 SGHDN and CDR2 FVKESK. DNA of the CDR3: TGTGCCAGCAGTCCTTCCCGACTAGTTCCAAAGTTCTTC. This encodes CASSPSRLVPKFF.

This clonotype appeared many times. This sequence joins TRBV6-5 and TRBJ2-1, with 8 bases lining up with TRBD2. The germline CDR1 and CDR2 sequences are MNHEY and SVGAGI. The CDR3 is 15 amino acids. The trim removed 0 bases at V and 5 bases at J, leaving 3 bases unmatched. The CDR3 is CASSYSASGHNEQFF. Here the CDR3 DNA reads TGTGCCAGCAGTTACTCGGCTAGCGGGCACAATGAGCAGTTCTTC.

Judged by abundance, this clonotype is medium-sized. V usage is TRBV18 and J usage is TRBJ1-1; D uncertain. The CDR3 contains 14 residues. The V and J ends lost 2 bases and 0 bases respectively, with 7 bases between them. The V gene's germline CDR1 is KGHSH and CDR2 LQKENI. In nucleotides, the CDR3 is TGTGCCAGCTCACCAGGGATAATGAACACTGAAGCTTTCTTT. It yields the protein CASSPGIMNTEAFF.

The rearrangement links TRBV20-1 to TRBJ2-3; 10 nucleotides agree with TRBD2. The CDR3 contains 17 residues. Germline V gives CDR1 DFQATT, CDR2 SNEGSKA (reference sequence). V was clipped by 2 bases and J by 4 bases; unmatched bases: 12. The CDR3 sequence is CSARQISTSGPPDTQYF. In nucleotides, the CDR3 is TGCAGTGCTAGACAGATTTCGACTAGCGGGCCCCCAGATACGCAGTATTTT.

J is TRBJ2-5 and V is TRBV28; D is uncertain. CDR1 and CDR2 from the germline V gene are MDHEN and SYDVKM. Trimming removed 2 bases from V and 5 bases from J, with 21 bases in between. The CDR3 has 17 amino acids. As DNA, the CDR3 is TGTGCCAGCAGTTTAAGGAGCCGTCTTAGGTATGGGGAGACCCAGTACTTC. This gives the protein CASSLRSRLRYGETQYF.

A note on this clonotype: A read error may be the cause here, since a much bigger clone is one base away. The chain combines TRBV6-5 with TRBJ1-2, with 9 bases identical to TRBD1. Germline assignment: CDR1 MNHEY and CDR2 SVGAGI. This CDR3 contains 16 residues. This CDR3 is CASSYLGGQGEYDYTF. The DNA of the CDR3 is TGTGCCAGCAGTTATTTGGGGGGACAGGGTGAATATGACTACACCTTC.

This clonotype was seen a single time. A much larger clone sits a single nucleotide away, making a read error possible. The V call is TRBV6-6, the J call TRBJ2-5, with no clear D. This CDR3 has 13 residues. Germline CDR1 reads MNHNY; CDR2 reads SVGAGI (reference sequence). Trimming took off 5 bases at V and 3 bases at J, with 10 bases between the two ends. The CDR3 DNA is TGTGCCAGCAGTGCCAGACGAGAAGAGACCCAGTACTTC. Translating gives CASSARREETQYF.

In its sample, this clonotype was seen many times. The chain has TRBV30 and TRBJ1-5; 7 bases fit TRBD1. Germline V gene lookup returns CDR1 GTSNPN and CDR2 SVGIG (reference sequence). The CDR3 covers 15 residues. J was trimmed by 4 bases and V by 2 bases; bases with no gene match: 8. Written as DNA, the CDR3 is TGTGCCTGGAGTTCTGGACAGGTACGAAATCAGCCCCAGCATTTT. Translated: CAWSSGQVRNQPQHF.

This clonotype was detected ten times or more. The chain is built from TRBV28 and TRBJ1-2; D is undetermined. Germline CDR1 MDHEN, CDR2 SYDVKM. This CDR3 has 14 amino acids. V lost 3 bases and J lost 2, with 10 bases in between. This CDR3 reads CASSFGEQNYGYTF. CDR3 nucleotides: TGTGCCAGCAGTTTTGGGGAGCAAAACTATGGCTACACCTTC.

This clonotype occurred many times. The chain combines TRBV20-1 with TRBJ2-7, with D tentatively TRBD1 (6 bases). From germline, CDR1 is DFQATT and CDR2 SNEGSKA (reference sequence). There are 13 residues in the CDR3. The ends were cut back, 6 bases at V and 3 bases at J, with 15 bases in the middle. The CDR3 DNA follows: TGCAGTGCCCGCGGGCCGGACAGCTACGAGCAGTACTTC. It specifies CSARGPDSYEQYF.

This clonotype showed up many times. The chain couples TRBV7-6 to TRBJ2-1; D is undetermined. V lost 5 bases, J lost 6 bases, and 17 bases lay in between. The CDR3 consists of 15 residues. In germline, CDR1 is SGHVS, CDR2 FNYEAQ. CDR3 residues: CASSPGRGWGNEQFF. CDR3 coding DNA: TGTGCCAGCAGCCCCGGGCGCGGCTGGGGCAATGAGCAGTTCTTC.

This clonotype is medium-sized (0.01 to 0.1%) by share. The rearrangement joins TRBV12-3 or TRBV12-4 to TRBJ1-5; the D gene is possibly TRBD1 (5 bases). The CDR3 spans 17 residues. The germline V and J ends were trimmed by 6 bases and 0 bases, with 18 bases remaining between them. The CDR3 DNA follows: TGTGCCAGCAGCCGGGACTCCACTAGCAATAGCAATCAGCCCCAGCATTTT. It specifies CASSRDSTSNSNQPQHF.

By frequency in the sample, this clonotype is medium-sized. V and J are TRBV12-3 or TRBV12-4 and TRBJ1-6; D perhaps matches TRBD1 (6 bases). There are 17 residues in the CDR3. With 4 bases removed from V and 6 bases from J, the gap between germline ends came to 19 bases. The chain's CDR3 is CASSYNPDSLGNSPLHF. The CDR3 DNA reads TGTGCCAGCAGTTACAACCCGGACAGCCTGGGTAATTCACCCCTCCACTTT.

This chain uses TRBV7-2 with TRBJ2-3, with 9 bases aligning to TRBD2. The CDR3 runs to 16 residues. J was trimmed by 8 bases and V by 5 bases; bases with no gene match: 14. The V gene's germline CDR1 is SGHTA and CDR2 FQGNSA. CDR3 protein: CASSTLGAGGRVTQYF. DNA for the CDR3: TGTGCCAGCAGCACCCTAGGGGCGGGGGGGCGTGTTACGCAGTATTTT.